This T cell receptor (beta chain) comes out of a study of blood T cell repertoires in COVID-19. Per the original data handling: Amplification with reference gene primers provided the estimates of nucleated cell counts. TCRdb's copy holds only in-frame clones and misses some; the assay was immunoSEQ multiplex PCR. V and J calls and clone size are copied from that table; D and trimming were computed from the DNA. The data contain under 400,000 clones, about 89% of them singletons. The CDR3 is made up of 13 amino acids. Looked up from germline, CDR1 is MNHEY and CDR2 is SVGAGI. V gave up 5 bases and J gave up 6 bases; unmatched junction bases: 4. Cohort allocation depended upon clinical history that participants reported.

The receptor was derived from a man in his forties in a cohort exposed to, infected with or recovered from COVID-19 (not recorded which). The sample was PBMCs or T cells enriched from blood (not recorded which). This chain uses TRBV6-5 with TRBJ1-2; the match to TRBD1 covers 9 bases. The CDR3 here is CASSPRDRDGYTF. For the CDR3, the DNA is TGTGCCAGCAGTCCCCGGGACAGGGATGGCTACACCTTC.